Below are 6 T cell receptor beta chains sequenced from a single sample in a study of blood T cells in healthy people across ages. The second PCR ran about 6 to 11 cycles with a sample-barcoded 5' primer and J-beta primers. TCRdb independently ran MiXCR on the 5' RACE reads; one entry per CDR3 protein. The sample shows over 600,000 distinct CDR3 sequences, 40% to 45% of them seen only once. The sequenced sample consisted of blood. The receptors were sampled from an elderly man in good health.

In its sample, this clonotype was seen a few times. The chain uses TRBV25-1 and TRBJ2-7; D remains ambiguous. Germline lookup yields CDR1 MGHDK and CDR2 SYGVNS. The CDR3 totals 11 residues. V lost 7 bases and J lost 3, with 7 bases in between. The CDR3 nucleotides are TGTGCCAGCAACAAGAACTACGAGCAGTACTTC. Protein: CASNKNYEQYF.

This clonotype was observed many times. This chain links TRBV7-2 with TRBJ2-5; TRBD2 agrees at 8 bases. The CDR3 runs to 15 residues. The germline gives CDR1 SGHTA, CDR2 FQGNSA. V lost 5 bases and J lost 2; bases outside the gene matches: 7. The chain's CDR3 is CASSARLAQQETQYF. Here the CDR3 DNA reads TGTGCCAGCAGCGCCCGACTAGCGCAACAAGAGACCCAGTACTTC.

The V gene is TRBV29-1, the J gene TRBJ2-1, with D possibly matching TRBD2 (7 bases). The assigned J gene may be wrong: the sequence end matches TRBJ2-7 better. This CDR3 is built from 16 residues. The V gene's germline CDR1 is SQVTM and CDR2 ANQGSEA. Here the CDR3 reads CSVPGASGLRYNEQYF. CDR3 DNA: TGCAGCGTTCCGGGGGCTAGCGGTCTCCGGTACAATGAGCAGTACTTC.

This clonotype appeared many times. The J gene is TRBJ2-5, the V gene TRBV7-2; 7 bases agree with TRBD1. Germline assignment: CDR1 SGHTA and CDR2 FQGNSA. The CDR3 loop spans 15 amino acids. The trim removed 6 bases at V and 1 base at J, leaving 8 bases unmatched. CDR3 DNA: TGTGCCAGCAGTTTGGGACAGACCTTCCAAGAGACCCAGTACTTC. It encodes CASSLGQTFQETQYF.

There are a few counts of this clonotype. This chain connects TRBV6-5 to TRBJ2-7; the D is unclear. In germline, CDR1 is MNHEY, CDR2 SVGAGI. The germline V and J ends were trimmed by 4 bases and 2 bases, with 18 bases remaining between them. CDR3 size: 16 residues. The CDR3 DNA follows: TGTGCCAGCAGTTCCCCCTCTAGAGAACGGACCTACGAGCAGTACTTC. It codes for CASSSPSRERTYEQYF.

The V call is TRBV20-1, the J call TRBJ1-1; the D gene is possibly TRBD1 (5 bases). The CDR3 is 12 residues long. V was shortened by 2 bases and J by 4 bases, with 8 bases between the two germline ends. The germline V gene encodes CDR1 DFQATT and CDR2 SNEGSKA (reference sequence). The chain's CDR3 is CSARQGTTEAFF. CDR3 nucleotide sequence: TGCAGTGCTAGACAGGGTACCACTGAAGCTTTCTTT.